These 21 T cell receptor beta chains originate from one sample sequenced in a study of CXCR3-negative and CXCR3-positive naive CD8 T cells. The authors made the TRB cDNA libraries by 5' RACE using UMI labels. TCRdb re-called the 5' RACE reads and shows each CDR3 protein once, DNA omitted. Recorded for this sample: some 85,000 distinct CDR3 sequences. Antigens of these TCRs are unknown. Notes on the study in general: Compared with CXCR3-negative naive cells, CXCR3-positive naive cells showed more hydrophobic TRB CDR3s.

The sequenced sample consisted of naive CXCR3+ CD8+ T cells from blood. Subset denoted: CD45RO-CCR7+CD27+CD95- naive CD8+ T cells expressing CXCR3 (TNR3+). The receptors were sampled from a human donor in good health. Some clones in this sample may be carry-over from other donors' samples.

The chain carries TRBV28 and TRBJ2-4; the TRBD1 assignment by TCRdb is unverifiable without DNA. The germline V gene has CDR1 MDHEN and CDR2 SYDVKM. The CDR3 is made up of 17 amino acids. CDR3 region: CASSSRGADRYINIQYF.

The V call is TRBV4-1, the J call TRBJ2-2; lacking DNA, the TRBD1 call made by TCRdb goes unchecked. The V gene's germline CDR1 is MGHRA and CDR2 YSYEKL. This CDR3 region has 16 residues. This CDR3 reads CASSPTGYLADGELFF.

This sequence joins TRBV28 and TRBJ1-6. This CDR3 spans 11 amino acids. Germline V gene sequence: CDR1 MDHEN, CDR2 SYDVKM. CDR3 amino acids: CASSYNSPLHF.

The V call is TRBV4-3, the J call TRBJ2-5; TCRdb selects TRBD1, and the lack of DNA leaves this call unchecked. Germline V gene lookup returns CDR1 LGHNA and CDR2 YSLEER. The CDR3 runs to 15 residues. CDR3 loop: CASSQDGGIQETQYF.

The V call is TRBV11-2, the J call TRBJ2-2. The CDR3 is made up of 16 amino acids. Germline V gives CDR1 SGHAT, CDR2 FQNNGV. This chain's CDR3 is CASSLDLRGLTGELFF.

J is TRBJ2-2 and V is TRBV2; the TCRdb D gene call, TRBD2, has no DNA to confirm it. The CDR3 loop spans 15 amino acids. Germline-derived CDR1 and CDR2 are SNHLY and FYNNEI. This chain's CDR3 is CASGASGRAPGELFF.

The CDR3 sequence: CASSQDPLAGGPGNEQFF. The V and J genes are TRBV4-1 and TRBJ2-1; the D call from TCRdb, TRBD2, cannot be confirmed without DNA. The length of the CDR3 is 18 residues. CDR1 is MGHRA and CDR2 is YSYEKL in the germline V gene.

This chain's CDR3 is CASSLGGKNQPQHF. The gene calls are TRBV28 and TRBJ1-5. The CDR3 is 14 residues long. Looked up from germline, CDR1 is MDHEN and CDR2 is SYDVKM. Full variable domain (missing parts from reference TRBV28 and TRBJ1-5): DVKVTQSSRYLVKRTGEKVFLECVQDMDHENMFWYRQDPGLGLRLIYFSYDVKMKEKGDIPEGYSVSREKKERFSLILESASTNQTSMYLCASSLGGKNQPQHFGDGTRLSIL.

This chain uses TRBV29-1 with TRBJ2-7; the D gene TCRdb calls, TRBD1, cannot be checked with no DNA. Germline CDR1 is SQVTM and CDR2 is ANQGSEA. There are 12 residues in the CDR3. CDR3 region: CSVQGGRDEQYF.

J is TRBJ2-5 and V is TRBV28; no DNA is available, so the TRBD1 call from TCRdb remains unchecked. Germline V gene lookup returns CDR1 MDHEN and CDR2 SYDVKM. This CDR3 has 15 residues. The CDR3 protein is CASSPRQGEGETQYF. Supplemented by reference TRBV28 and TRBJ2-5, the full variable domain reads DVKVTQSSRYLVKRTGEKVFLECVQDMDHENMFWYRQDPGLGLRLIYFSYDVKMKEKGDIPEGYSVSREKKERFSLILESASTNQTSMYLCASSPRQGEGETQYFGPGTRLLVL.

The chain couples TRBV5-1 to TRBJ2-6; the TRBD1 assignment by TCRdb is unverifiable without DNA. The CDR3 loop spans 15 amino acids. Germline V gives CDR1 SGHRS, CDR2 YFSETQ. CDR3 amino acids: CASRLNRAGANVLTF. Full variable domain (rest looked up from reference TRBV5-1 and TRBJ2-6): KAGVTQTPRYLIKTRGQQVTLSCSPISGHRSVSWYQQTPGQGLQFLFEYFSETQRNKGNFPGRFSGRQFSNSRSEMNVSTLELGDSALYLCASRLNRAGANVLTFGAGSRLTVL.

The J gene is TRBJ2-2, the V gene TRBV9; the D call of TRBD2 rests on TCRdb alone, since no DNA is present to check it. The CDR3 contains 12 residues. The V gene's germline CDR1 is SGDLS and CDR2 YYNGEE. This CDR3 is CASSSRAGELFF.

The chain joins TRBV7-8 to TRBJ1-1. This CDR3 contains 14 residues. Germline CDR1 reads SGHVS; CDR2 reads FQNEAQ. The CDR3 protein is CASSLAPGGPEAFF.

This CDR3 reads CASSHRQAYEQYF. This sequence joins TRBV28 and TRBJ2-7; TCRdb's assignment of TRBD1 cannot be checked, as there is no DNA. The CDR3 has 13 amino acids. CDR1 is MDHEN, CDR2 SYDVKM, per germline.

This chain connects TRBV5-4 to TRBJ2-7; TCRdb names TRBD2, which stays unverified in the absence of DNA. Germline loops: CDR1 SGHNT, CDR2 YYREEE (reference sequence). The CDR3 contains 21 residues. The CDR3: CASSLGGLAGGPPEGFHEQYF.

The chain combines TRBV29-1 with TRBJ2-1. From germline, CDR1 is SQVTM and CDR2 ANQGSEA. The CDR3 runs to 13 residues. The CDR3 reads CSVVYYLYNEQFF.

The genes are TRBV7-6 and TRBJ2-1; the TRBD2 assignment by TCRdb is unverifiable without DNA. The CDR3 is made up of 15 amino acids. CDR1 is SGHVS, CDR2 FNYEAQ, per germline. CDR3 in amino acids: CASSPIGGGADEQFF.

This chain connects TRBV7-9 to TRBJ2-6. The germline gives CDR1 SEHNR, CDR2 FQNEAQ (reference sequence). The CDR3 is 15 residues long. Here the CDR3 reads CASSLSSSGANVLTF.

The V and J genes are TRBV29-1 and TRBJ2-3; absent DNA, TCRdb's TRBD2 call cannot be checked. This CDR3 comprises 15 residues. Germline assignment: CDR1 SQVTM and CDR2 ANQGSEA. CDR3: CSVEVLAANTDTQYF.

The rearrangement uses TRBV28 and TRBJ2-7; without DNA, the TCRdb call of TRBD1 cannot be checked. Germline values: CDR1 MDHEN, CDR2 SYDVKM. The CDR3 has 14 amino acids. The CDR3 here is CASSFVRVMDEPYF.

The chain uses TRBV15 and TRBJ2-3; the D call from TCRdb, TRBD1, cannot be confirmed without DNA. The CDR3 runs to 15 residues. Germline V gives CDR1 LNHNV, CDR2 YYDKDF (reference sequence). Here the CDR3 reads CAASRDRGYTDTQYF.